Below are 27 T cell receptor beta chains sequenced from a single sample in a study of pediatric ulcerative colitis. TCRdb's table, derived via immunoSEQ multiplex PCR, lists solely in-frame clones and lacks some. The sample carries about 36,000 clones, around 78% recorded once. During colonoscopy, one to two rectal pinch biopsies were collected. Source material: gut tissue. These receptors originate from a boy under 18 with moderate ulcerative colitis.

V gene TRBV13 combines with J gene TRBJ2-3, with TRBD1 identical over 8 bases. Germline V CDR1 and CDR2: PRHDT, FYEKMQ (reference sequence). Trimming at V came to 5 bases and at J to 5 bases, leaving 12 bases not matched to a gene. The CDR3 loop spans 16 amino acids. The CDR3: CASSEGTGGRVDTQYF. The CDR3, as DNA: TGTGCCAGCAGCGAGGGGACAGGTGGCCGTGTAGATACGCAGTATTTT.

The CDR3 is CASSLQVVDEQYF. For the CDR3, the DNA is TGTGCCAGCAGCTTGCAGGTGGTGGACGAGCAGTACTTC. The chain combines TRBV5-6 with TRBJ2-7, with no clear D. The CDR3 is 13 residues long. CDR1 SGHDT and CDR2 YYEEEE come from the germline V gene. Trimming shortened V by 1 base and J by 5 bases, and 10 bases separated the two germline ends.

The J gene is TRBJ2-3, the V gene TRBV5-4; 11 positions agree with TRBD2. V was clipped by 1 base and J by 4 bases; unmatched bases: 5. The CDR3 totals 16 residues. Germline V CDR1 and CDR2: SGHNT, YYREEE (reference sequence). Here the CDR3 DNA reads TGTGCCAGCAGCTTGCTAGCGGGGGGCCAAGCAGATACGCAGTATTTT. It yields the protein CASSLLAGGQADTQYF.

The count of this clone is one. This chain's CDR3 is CSVDISLYNEQFF. The CDR3 DNA reads TGCAGCGTTGATATTAGTCTGTACAATGAGCAGTTCTTC. The rearrangement links TRBV29-1 to TRBJ2-1; no reliable D call. Trimming pared 3 bases from V and 4 bases from J, leaving 10 bases between. Germline V gene lookup returns CDR1 SQVTM and CDR2 ANQGSEA. This CDR3 spans 13 amino acids.

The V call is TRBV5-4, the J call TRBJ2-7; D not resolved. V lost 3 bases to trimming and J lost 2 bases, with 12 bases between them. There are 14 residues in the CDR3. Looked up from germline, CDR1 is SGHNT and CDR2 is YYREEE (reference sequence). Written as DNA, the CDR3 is TGTGCCAGCAGCTGGCAGAGGATCCCCTACGAGCAGTACTTC. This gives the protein CASSWQRIPYEQYF.

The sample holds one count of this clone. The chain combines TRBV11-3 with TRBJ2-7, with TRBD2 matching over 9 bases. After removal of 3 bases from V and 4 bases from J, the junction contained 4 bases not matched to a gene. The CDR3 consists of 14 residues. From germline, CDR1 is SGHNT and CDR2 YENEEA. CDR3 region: CASSFSGSWYEQYF. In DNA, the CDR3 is TGTGCCAGCAGCTTTAGCGGGAGTTGGTACGAGCAGTACTTC.

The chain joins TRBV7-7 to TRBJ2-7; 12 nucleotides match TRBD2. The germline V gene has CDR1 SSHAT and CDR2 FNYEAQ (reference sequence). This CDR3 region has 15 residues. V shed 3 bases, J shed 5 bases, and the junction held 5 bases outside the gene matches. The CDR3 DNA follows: TGTGCCAGCAGCTTCAGACTAGCGGGAGTCGACGAGCAGTACTTC. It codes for CASSFRLAGVDEQYF.

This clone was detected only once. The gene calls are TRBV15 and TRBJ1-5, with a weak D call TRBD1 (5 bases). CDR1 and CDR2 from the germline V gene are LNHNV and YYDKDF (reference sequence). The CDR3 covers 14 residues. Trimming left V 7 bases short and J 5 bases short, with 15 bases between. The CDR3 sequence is CATKDDRDYQPQHF. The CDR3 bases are TGTGCCACCAAGGACGACAGAGATTATCAGCCCCAGCATTTT.

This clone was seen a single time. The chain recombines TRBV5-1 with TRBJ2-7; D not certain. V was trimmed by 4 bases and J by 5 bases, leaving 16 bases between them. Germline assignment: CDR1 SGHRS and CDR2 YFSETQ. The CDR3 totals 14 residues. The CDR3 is CASSRGWDPDEQYF. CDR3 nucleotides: TGCGCCAGCAGCCGTGGTTGGGATCCGGACGAGCAGTACTTC.

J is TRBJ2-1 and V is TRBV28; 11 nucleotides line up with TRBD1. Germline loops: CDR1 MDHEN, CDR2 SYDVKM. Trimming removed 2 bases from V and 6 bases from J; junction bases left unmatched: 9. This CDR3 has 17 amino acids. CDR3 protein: CASSLLTGQGAGNEQFF. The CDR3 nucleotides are TGTGCCAGCAGTTTACTTACCGGACAGGGGGCGGGCAATGAGCAGTTCTTC.

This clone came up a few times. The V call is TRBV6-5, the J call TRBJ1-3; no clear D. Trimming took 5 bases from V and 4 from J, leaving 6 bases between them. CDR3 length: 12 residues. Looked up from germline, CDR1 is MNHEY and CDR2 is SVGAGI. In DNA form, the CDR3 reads TGTGCCAGCAGTCCCGAGGGAAACACCATATATTTT. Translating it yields CASSPEGNTIYF.

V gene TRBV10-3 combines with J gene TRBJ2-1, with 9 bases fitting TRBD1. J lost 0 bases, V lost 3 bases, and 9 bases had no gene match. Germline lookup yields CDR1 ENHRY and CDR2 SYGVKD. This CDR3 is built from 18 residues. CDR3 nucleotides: TGTGCCATCAGTGAACCGGGACAGGGAAAAATCTCCTACAATGAGCAGTTCTTC. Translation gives CAISEPGQGKISYNEQFF.

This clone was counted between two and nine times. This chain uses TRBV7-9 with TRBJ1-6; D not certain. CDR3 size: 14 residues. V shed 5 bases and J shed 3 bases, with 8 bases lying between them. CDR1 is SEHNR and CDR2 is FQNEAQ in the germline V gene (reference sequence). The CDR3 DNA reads TGTGCCAGCAGCAGTAATGACTATAATTCACCCCTCCACTTT. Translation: CASSSNDYNSPLHF.

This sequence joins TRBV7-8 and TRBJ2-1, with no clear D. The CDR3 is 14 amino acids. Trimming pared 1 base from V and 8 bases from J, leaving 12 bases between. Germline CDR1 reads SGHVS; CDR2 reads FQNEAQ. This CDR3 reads CASSLGWVGDEQFF. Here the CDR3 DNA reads TGTGCCAGCAGCTTAGGCTGGGTGGGCGATGAGCAGTTCTTC.

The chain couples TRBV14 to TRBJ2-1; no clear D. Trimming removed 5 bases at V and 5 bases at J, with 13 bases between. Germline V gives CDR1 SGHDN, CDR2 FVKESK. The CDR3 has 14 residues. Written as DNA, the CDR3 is TGTGCCAGCAGCTCCACTAATCCCGACAATGAGCAGTTCTTC. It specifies CASSSTNPDNEQFF.

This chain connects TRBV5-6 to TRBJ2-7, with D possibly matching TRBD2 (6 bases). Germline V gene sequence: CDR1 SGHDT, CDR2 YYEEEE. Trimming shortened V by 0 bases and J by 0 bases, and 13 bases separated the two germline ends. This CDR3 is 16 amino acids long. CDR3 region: CASSLERAGTSYEQYF. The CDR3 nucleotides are TGTGCCAGCAGCTTGGAGCGGGCGGGAACCTCCTACGAGCAGTACTTC.

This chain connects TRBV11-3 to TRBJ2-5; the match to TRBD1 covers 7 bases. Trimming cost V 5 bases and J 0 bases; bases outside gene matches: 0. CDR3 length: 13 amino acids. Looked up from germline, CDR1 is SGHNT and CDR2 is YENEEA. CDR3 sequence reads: CASSGQDQETQYF. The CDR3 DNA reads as TGTGCCAGCAGCGGACAGGACCAAGAGACCCAGTACTTC.

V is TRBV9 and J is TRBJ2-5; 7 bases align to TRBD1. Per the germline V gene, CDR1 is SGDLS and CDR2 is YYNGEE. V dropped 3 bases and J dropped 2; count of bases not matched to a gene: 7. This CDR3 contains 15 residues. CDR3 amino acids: CASSAGTVIQETQYF. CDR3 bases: TGTGCCAGCAGCGCCGGGACAGTGATTCAAGAGACCCAGTACTTC.

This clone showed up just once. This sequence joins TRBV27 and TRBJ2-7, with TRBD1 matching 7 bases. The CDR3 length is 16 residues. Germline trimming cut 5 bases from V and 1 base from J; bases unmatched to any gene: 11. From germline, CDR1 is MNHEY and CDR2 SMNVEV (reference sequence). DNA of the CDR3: TGTGCCAGCAGTAAACGCCGGGACAGCCGGTCCTACGAGCAGTACTTC. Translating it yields CASSKRRDSRSYEQYF.

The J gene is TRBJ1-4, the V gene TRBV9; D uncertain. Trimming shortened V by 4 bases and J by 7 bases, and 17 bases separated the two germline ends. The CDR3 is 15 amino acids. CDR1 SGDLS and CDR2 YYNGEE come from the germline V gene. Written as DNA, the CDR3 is TGTGCCAGCAGCCCTAAACCCGAACGACCTGAAAAACTGTTTTTT. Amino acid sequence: CASSPKPERPEKLFF.

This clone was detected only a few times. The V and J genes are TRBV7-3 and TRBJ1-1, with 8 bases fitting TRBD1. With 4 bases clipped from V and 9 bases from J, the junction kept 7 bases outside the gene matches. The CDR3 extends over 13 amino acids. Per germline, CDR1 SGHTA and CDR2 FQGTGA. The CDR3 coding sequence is TGTGCCAGCAGCTATGGACAGGGCAAAAAAGCTTTCTTT. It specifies CASSYGQGKKAFF.

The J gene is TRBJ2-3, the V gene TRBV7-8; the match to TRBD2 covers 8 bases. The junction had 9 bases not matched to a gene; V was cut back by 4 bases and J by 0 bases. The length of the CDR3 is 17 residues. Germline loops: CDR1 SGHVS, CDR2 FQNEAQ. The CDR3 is CASSSPLAGLSTDTQYF. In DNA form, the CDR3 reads TGTGCCAGCAGCTCCCCTTTAGCGGGACTGAGCACAGATACGCAGTATTTT.

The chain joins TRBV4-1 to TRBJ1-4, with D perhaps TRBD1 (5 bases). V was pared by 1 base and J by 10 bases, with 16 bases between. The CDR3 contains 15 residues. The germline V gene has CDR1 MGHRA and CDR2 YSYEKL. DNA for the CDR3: TGCGCCAGCAGCCAAGGGGAAGGGGAAGTGAGAAAACTGTTTTTT. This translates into CASSQGEGEVRKLFF.

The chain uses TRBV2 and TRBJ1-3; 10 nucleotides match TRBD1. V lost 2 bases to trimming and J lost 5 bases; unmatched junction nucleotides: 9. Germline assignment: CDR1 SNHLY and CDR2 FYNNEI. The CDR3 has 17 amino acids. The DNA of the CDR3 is TGTGCCAGCAGTGAATCGGGACAGGGGAGGGGTAGAAACACCATATATTTT. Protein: CASSESGQGRGRNTIYF. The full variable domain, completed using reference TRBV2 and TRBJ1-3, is EPEVTQTPSHQVTQMGQEVILRCVPISNHLYFYWYRQILGQKVEFLVSFYNNEISEKSEIFDDQFSVERPDGSNFTLKIRSTKLEDSAMYFCASSESGQGRGRNTIYFGEGSWLTVV.

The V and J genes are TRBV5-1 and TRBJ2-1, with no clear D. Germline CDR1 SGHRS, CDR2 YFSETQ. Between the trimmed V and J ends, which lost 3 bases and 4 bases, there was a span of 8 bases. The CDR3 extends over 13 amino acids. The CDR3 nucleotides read TGCGCCAGCAGCTCTGGCCTATACAATGAGCAGTTCTTC. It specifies CASSSGLYNEQFF.

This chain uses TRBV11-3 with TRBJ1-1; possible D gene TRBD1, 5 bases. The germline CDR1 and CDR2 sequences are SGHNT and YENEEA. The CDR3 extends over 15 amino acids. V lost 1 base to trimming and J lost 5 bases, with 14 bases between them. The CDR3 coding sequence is TGTGCCAGCAGCTTAGTCGGGGGTATTGGAACTGAAGCTTTCTTT. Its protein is CASSLVGGIGTEAFF.

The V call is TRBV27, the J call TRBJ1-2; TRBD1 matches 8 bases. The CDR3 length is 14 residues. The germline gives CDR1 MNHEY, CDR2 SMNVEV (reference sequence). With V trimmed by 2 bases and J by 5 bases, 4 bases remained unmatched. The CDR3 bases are TGTGCCAGCAGTTTAGTAGACAGGGGATATGGCTACACCTTC. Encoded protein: CASSLVDRGYGYTF.